The 10 T cell receptor beta chains below all came from one sample that was sequenced in a study of blood T cell repertoires in COVID-19. Libraries were prepared by immunoSEQ multiplex PCR; TCRdb keeps only in-frame clonotypes and omits some of them. The sample records around 100,000 clones, roughly nine tenths being singletons. The sample consisted of peripheral blood. The receptor set was obtained from a man in his fifties or sixties with active COVID-19.

The rearrangement links TRBV30 to TRBJ1-1; D not certain. The V end lost 4 bases, the J end lost 7 bases, and 19 bases lay between the germline ends. This CDR3 is 14 amino acids long. Germline assignment: CDR1 GTSNPN and CDR2 SVGIG (reference sequence). The CDR3 DNA follows: TGTGCCTGGACCGCAGACACGGGGTTTAATGAAGCTTTCTTT. Translating gives CAWTADTGFNEAFF.

The V call is TRBV5-1, the J call TRBJ2-3; no clear D gene. V was cut by 7 bases and J by 7 bases, with 16 bases left in between. The germline V gene encodes CDR1 SGHRS and CDR2 YFSETQ. This CDR3 is built from 13 residues. The CDR3 sequence: CASLAENGYTQYF. The CDR3 DNA is TGCGCCAGCCTCGCGGAGAACGGATATACGCAGTATTTT.

The chain combines TRBV11-2 with TRBJ2-2; D is undetermined. Trimming removed 4 bases from V and 9 bases from J, with 12 bases in between. CDR1 and CDR2 (germline): SGHAT, FQNNGV. The CDR3 runs to 13 residues. The CDR3 spells CASSSTALRELFF. CDR3 in DNA: TGTGCCAGCAGCTCGACTGCCCTCAGGGAGCTGTTTTTT.

This clone was counted once. V and J are TRBV19 and TRBJ1-6, with D unclear. The CDR3 is 15 amino acids. The V and J ends lost 1 base and 7 bases respectively, with 11 bases between them. Germline CDR1 is LNHDA and CDR2 is SQIVND (reference sequence). The CDR3 sequence: CASSIGAILNSPLHF. The CDR3 nucleotides read TGTGCCAGTAGTATAGGTGCGATCCTGAATTCACCCCTCCACTTT.

This clone was recorded only once. The chain employs TRBV19 and TRBJ1-5; 12 bases agree with TRBD1. CDR1 is LNHDA, CDR2 SQIVND, per germline (reference sequence). Trimming cost V 7 bases and J 0 bases; bases outside gene matches: 10. The CDR3 is made up of 18 amino acids. The CDR3, as DNA: TGTGCCAGTAAACCCGGGACAGGGGGCCTGTATAGCAATCAGCCCCAGCATTTT. Translation gives CASKPGTGGLYSNQPQHF.

This chain links TRBV27 with TRBJ2-7; D remains unclear. Deletions cut 3 bases from V and 5 bases from J, with 5 bases between. This CDR3 comprises 11 residues. CDR1 is MNHEY and CDR2 is SMNVEV in the germline V gene (reference sequence). The CDR3 coding sequence is TGTGCCAGCAGTTTTTTCGACGAGCAGTACGTC. Protein: CASSFFDEQYV.

The rearrangement links TRBV2 to TRBJ2-3, with 7 bases matching TRBD1. This CDR3 comprises 16 residues. Trimming removed 5 bases from V and 0 bases from J; junction bases left unmatched: 8. Germline loops: CDR1 SNHLY, CDR2 FYNNEI. Written as DNA, the CDR3 is TGTGCCAGCAGTTACGGACAGGCCTCTAGCACAGATACGCAGTATTTT. Translation gives CASSYGQASSTDTQYF.

V and J are TRBV7-9 and TRBJ1-2; D is uncertain. The V gene lost 8 bases and the J gene lost 4 bases, with 14 bases spanning the gap. Germline V gene data show CDR1 as SEHNR and CDR2 as FQNEAQ (reference sequence). The CDR3 extends over 13 amino acids. The DNA for the CDR3 is TGTGCCAGCGCCGGCAGGAACACCTATGGCTACACCTTC. Translation gives CASAGRNTYGYTF.

V usage is TRBV5-6 and J usage is TRBJ2-2, with 7 bases identical to TRBD2. The CDR3 has 14 amino acids. J lost 7 bases, V lost 3 bases, and 6 bases had no gene match. Germline V gene lookup returns CDR1 SGHDT and CDR2 YYEEEE. The CDR3 bases are TGTGCCAGCAGCTCGGCGGGGGAAGGCGGGGAGCTGTTTTTT. Translation: CASSSAGEGGELFF.

This rearrangement joins TRBV14 to TRBJ2-1, with a weak D call TRBD1 (6 bases). The CDR3 consists of 13 residues. The germline CDR1 and CDR2 sequences are SGHDN and FVKESK. Trimming removed 5 bases at V and 10 bases at J, with 15 bases between. The CDR3 here is CASSDIQGVEQFF. In DNA, the CDR3 is TGTGCCAGCAGCGACATACAGGGAGTGGAGCAGTTCTTC.